These 30 T cell receptor beta chains share one sample of origin, sequenced in a study of human T cells and chemical hapten exposure. The time point: patch test 1, 2 weeks after DPC sensitization. Treatment defined: therapeutic diphenylcyclopropenone sensitization with weekly scalp DPC. Each CDR3 protein gets one entry after TCRdb re-called the RACE reads with MiXCR. The table lists 100,000 to 150,000 distinct CDR3 sequences, about an eighth of them singletons, with approximately 0.89% in the top ten. The sequences come from whole blood, collected in connection with sensitization to the hapten diphenylcyclopropenone (DPC). The receptors were gathered from a man younger than 30 with alopecia areata. Some clones in this sample may be carry-over from other donors' samples.

At least ten counts were recorded for this clonotype. This chain links TRBV18 with TRBJ2-3; 9 positions match TRBD1. The CDR3 contains 20 residues. Losses at the gene ends were 1 base for V and 3 bases for J; bases not matched to a gene: 17. In germline, CDR1 is KGHSH, CDR2 LQKENI. CDR3 protein: CASSPHKERPGQGRTDTQYF. CDR3 DNA: TGTGCCAGCTCACCACACAAAGAACGTCCGGGACAGGGAAGGACAGATACGCAGTATTTT.

This clonotype was found once. V usage is TRBV28 and J usage is TRBJ2-1, with D possibly called TRBD1 or TRBD2 (5 bases each). This CDR3 has 14 residues. The germline gives CDR1 MDHEN, CDR2 SYDVKM. The V gene lost 6 bases and the J gene lost 5 bases, with 14 bases spanning the gap. CDR3 DNA sequence: TGTGCCAGCAGCCCCCGGGACCGCCACAATGAGCAGTTCTTC. This translates into CASSPRDRHNEQFF.

J is TRBJ1-2 and V is TRBV4-2; maybe TRBD1 (6 bases). Trimming shortened V by 0 bases and J by 0 bases, and 11 bases separated the two germline ends. Germline V gives CDR1 LGHNA, CDR2 YNFKEQ. The CDR3 totals 16 residues. The CDR3 sequence is CASSQEGQLANYGYTF. In nucleotides, the CDR3 is TGTGCCAGCAGCCAAGAAGGACAGCTAGCTAACTATGGCTACACCTTC.

The chain recombines TRBV29-1 with TRBJ2-7; no definite D call. Trimming removed 1 base from V and 2 bases from J, with 3 bases in between. CDR1 is SQVTM and CDR2 is ANQGSEA in the germline V gene. CDR3 length: 11 amino acids. DNA for the CDR3: TGCAGCGTTGAAGTTACCTACGAGCAGTACTTC. It encodes CSVEVTYEQYF.

This clonotype was seen ten or more times. The CDR3 DNA reads as TGTGCCATCAGTTCGACAGCCAATAATTCACCCCTCCACTTT. Amino acid sequence: CAISSTANNSPLHF. The chain joins TRBV10-3 to TRBJ1-6; maybe TRBD1 (5 bases). The germline V gene encodes CDR1 ENHRY and CDR2 SYGVKD. Trimming took off 5 bases at V and 5 bases at J, with 10 bases between the two ends. The CDR3 has 14 residues.

V and J are TRBV28 and TRBJ2-3; D is ambiguous. There are 17 residues in the CDR3. Trimming cost V 4 bases and J 0 bases, with 17 bases left between them. The germline V gene encodes CDR1 MDHEN and CDR2 SYDVKM. Here the CDR3 reads CASSSTEGYSSTDTQYF. CDR3 DNA sequence: TGTGCCAGCAGTTCAACGGAAGGGTATTCTAGCACAGATACGCAGTATTTT.

This clonotype was observed a few times. The rearrangement uses TRBV12-3 or TRBV12-4 and TRBJ1-2; 8 bases are a match to TRBD1. CDR3 length: 15 residues. J was trimmed by 6 bases and V by 6 bases; bases with no gene match: 12. The CDR3, as DNA: TGTGCCAGCAGCCGATGGACAGGGATCACCCATGGCTACACCTTC. Protein: CASSRWTGITHGYTF.

The sample holds a few counts of this clonotype. The rearrangement uses TRBV5-1 and TRBJ2-1; perhaps TRBD2 as D (6 bases). The CDR3 extends over 11 amino acids. Germline assignment: CDR1 SGHRS and CDR2 YFSETQ. The V and J ends lost 5 bases and 13 bases respectively, with 13 bases between them. CDR3 region: CASRAELAQFF. DNA for the CDR3: TGCGCCAGCAGAGCGGAACTAGCCCAGTTCTTC.

The rearrangement uses TRBV21-1 and TRBJ1-5. TRBV21-1 is a listed pseudogene. This CDR3 has 13 amino acids. The CDR3 loop reads CASSWKYNQPQHF. CDR3 coding DNA: TGTGCCAGCAGCTGGAAGTACAATCAGCCCCAGCATTTT.

This clonotype was counted at least ten times. The chain carries TRBV2 and TRBJ1-5; D remains unclear. The V end was cut by 4 bases, the J end by 4 bases, with 11 bases between. Germline CDR1 reads SNHLY; CDR2 reads FYNNEI. This CDR3 has 14 residues. In DNA form, the CDR3 reads TGTGCCAGCAGTGGAGGACGCGGTAATCAGCCCCAGCATTTT. This translates into CASSGGRGNQPQHF. Complete variable domain (other parts from reference TRBV2 and TRBJ1-5): EPEVTQTPSHQVTQMGQEVILRCVPISNHLYFYWYRQILGQKVEFLVSFYNNEISEKSEIFDDQFSVERPDGSNFTLKIRSTKLEDSAMYFCASSGGRGNQPQHFGDGTRLSIL.

The chain joins TRBV27 to TRBJ2-7, with a tentative D call TRBD2 (6 bases). This CDR3 has 16 residues. Germline lookup yields CDR1 MNHEY and CDR2 SMNVEV (reference sequence). Trimming took off 0 bases at V and 3 bases at J, with 15 bases between the two ends. Here the CDR3 DNA reads TGTGCCAGCAGTTTATCGAAGGCGGGGAGGCACTACGAGCAGTACTTC. This sequence encodes CASSLSKAGRHYEQYF.

In its sample, this clonotype was seen a few times. This sequence joins TRBV7-3 and TRBJ2-5, with 8 bases identical to TRBD2. From germline, CDR1 is SGHTA and CDR2 FQGTGA. With 3 bases clipped from V and 2 bases from J, the junction kept 5 bases outside the gene matches. This CDR3 comprises 15 residues. As DNA, the CDR3 is TGTGCCAGCAGCTTTGGCGGGGGGACGCAAGAGACCCAGTACTTC. Its translation is CASSFGGGTQETQYF.

This rearrangement joins TRBV12-3 or TRBV12-4 to TRBJ1-5, with 7 bases fitting TRBD1. This CDR3 is 14 amino acids long. J gave up 6 bases and V 3 bases, and 5 bases lay outside the gene matches. CDR3 in amino acids: CASSFRQGGQPQHF. The CDR3 bases are TGTGCCAGCAGTTTCAGACAGGGCGGTCAGCCCCAGCATTTT.

The gene calls are TRBV19 and TRBJ1-2; tentative D call: TRBD1 (6 bases). The CDR3 has 13 amino acids. Trimming left V 7 bases short and J 4 bases short, with 13 bases between. Germline CDR1 LNHDA, CDR2 SQIVND (reference sequence). The CDR3 nucleotides are TGTGCCAGTACCCTGGGACAACTCTATGGCTACACCTTC. This encodes CASTLGQLYGYTF.

As concerns this clonotype: At one end, the junction sequence differs from germline, possibly due to a read error. J is TRBJ1-3 and V is TRBV28; D perhaps matches TRBD1 (6 bases). This CDR3 is built from 15 residues. The germline CDR1 and CDR2 sequences are MDHEN and SYDVKM. The CDR3 sequence: CASSPRGITGNTLYF. CDR3 DNA sequence: TGTGCCAGCAGCCCAAGGGGGATAACTGGAAACACCTTATATTTT. The full variable domain, in which reference TRBV28 and TRBJ1-3 provide the parts outside the CDR3, is DVKVTQSSRYLVKRTGEKVFLECVQDMDHENMFWYRQDPGLGLRLIYFSYDVKMKEKGDIPEGYSVSREKKERFSLILESASTNQTSMYLCASSPRGITGNTLYFGEGSWLTVV.

This chain uses TRBV6-2 or TRBV6-3 with TRBJ1-5, with 10 bases aligning to TRBD1. V lost 8 bases and J lost 2; bases outside the gene matches: 9. The CDR3 extends over 16 amino acids. Germline assignment: CDR1 MNHEY and CDR2 SVGEGT. The CDR3 spells CASGRQGAVGNQPQHF. The CDR3 DNA sequence: TGTGCCAGCGGGAGACAGGGGGCGGTGGGCAATCAGCCCCAGCATTTT.

This clonotype has a handful of counts. The chain links TRBV28 to TRBJ1-5, with a tentative D call TRBD1 (5 bases). CDR1 and CDR2 (germline): MDHEN, SYDVKM. The V end lost 7 bases, the J end lost 0 bases, and 10 bases lay between the germline ends. The CDR3 loop spans 14 amino acids. The CDR3 region is CASTQGGSNQPQHF. CDR3 coding DNA: TGTGCCAGCACCCAGGGCGGTAGCAATCAGCCCCAGCATTTT.

The table lists this clonotype with a few counts. V and J are TRBV11-2 and TRBJ1-1; D is uncertain. The V end lost 0 bases, the J end lost 5 bases, and 10 bases lay between the germline ends. Germline loops: CDR1 SGHAT, CDR2 FQNNGV. This CDR3 comprises 14 residues. CDR3 bases: TGTGCCAGCAGCTTAGAGAGGGTCGGGACTGAAGCTTTCTTT. Amino acid sequence: CASSLERVGTEAFF. The whole variable domain, remainder taken from reference TRBV11-2 and TRBJ1-1, is EAGVAQSPRYKIIEKRQSVAFWCNPISGHATLYWYQQILGQGPKLLIQFQNNGVVDDSQLPKDRFSAERLKGVDSTLKIQPAKLEDSAVYLCASSLERVGTEAFFGQGTRLTVV.

The chain links TRBV15 to TRBJ1-4; D perhaps matches TRBD1 (6 bases). Germline values: CDR1 LNHNV, CDR2 YYDKDF (reference sequence). This CDR3 spans 14 amino acids. The V gene lost 3 bases and the J gene lost 8 bases, with 13 bases spanning the gap. The CDR3 coding sequence is TGTGCCACCAGCAGCACGGGACACCTAGAAAAACTGTTTTTT. Its translation is CATSSTGHLEKLFF.

The gene calls are TRBV12-3 or TRBV12-4 and TRBJ1-3, with 7 bases lining up with TRBD1. The CDR3 sequence is 15 residues long. The trim removed 6 bases at V and 0 bases at J, leaving 5 bases unmatched. The CDR3 here is CASSNRGFSGNTIYF. CDR3 DNA sequence: TGTGCCAGCAGCAACAGGGGCTTCTCTGGAAACACCATATATTTT.

This chain uses TRBV6-5 with TRBJ2-2; 8 nucleotides align to TRBD1. This CDR3 is built from 15 residues. The germline CDR1 and CDR2 sequences are MNHEY and SVGAGI. V gave up 5 bases and J gave up 6 bases; unmatched junction bases: 8. CDR3: CASSPGQGLSGELFF. For the CDR3, the DNA is TGTGCCAGCAGTCCCGGACAGGGATTATCCGGGGAGCTGTTTTTT.

This clonotype was seen repeatedly, ten times or more. This rearrangement joins TRBV7-9 to TRBJ1-2, with TRBD1 as a possible D gene (6 bases). Germline assignment: CDR1 SEHNR and CDR2 FQNEAQ (reference sequence). Trimming left V 5 bases short and J 8 bases short, with 21 bases between. There are 15 residues in the CDR3. The CDR3 sequence: CASSDAPGHRLGYTF. CDR3 bases: TGTGCCAGCAGCGACGCACCGGGACATCGGCTCGGCTACACCTTC.

CDR3: CASSYGTGHISYEQYF. Here the CDR3 DNA reads TGTGCCAGCAGTTACGGGACAGGACACATTTCCTACGAGCAGTACTTC. The chain employs TRBV6-2 or TRBV6-3 and TRBJ2-7, with 8 bases that match TRBD1. Germline V gene sequence: CDR1 MNHEY, CDR2 SVGEGT. V shed 2 bases, J shed 1 base, and the junction held 7 bases outside the gene matches. The CDR3 is made up of 16 amino acids.

This chain links TRBV11-2 with TRBJ1-4, with 7 bases identical to TRBD1. Trimming removed 7 bases from V and 6 bases from J; junction bases left unmatched: 8. CDR1 and CDR2 (germline): SGHAT, FQNNGV. The CDR3 consists of 14 residues. The CDR3 DNA follows: TGTGCCAGCACCCCAGACAGGGTCGATGAAAAACTGTTTTTT. It specifies CASTPDRVDEKLFF.

In its sample, this clonotype was seen a few times. The chain is built from TRBV12-3 or TRBV12-4 and TRBJ2-3, with TRBD1 matching over 7 bases. The CDR3 spans 14 residues. The trim removed 6 bases at V and 6 bases at J, leaving 9 bases unmatched. The CDR3 is CASSPTGTGDTQYF. CDR3 sequence (DNA): TGTGCCAGCAGCCCGACAGGGACCGGTGATACGCAGTATTTT.

There are many counts of this clonotype. The gene calls are TRBV7-9 and TRBJ2-1; the D gene is possibly TRBD1 (6 bases). Trimming stripped 5 bases from V and 8 bases from J, with 22 bases between. The CDR3 loop spans 16 amino acids. Germline V lookup: CDR1 SEHNR, CDR2 FQNEAQ (reference sequence). The CDR3 reads CASSAQGSAASDEQFF. For the CDR3, the DNA is TGTGCCAGCAGCGCCCAGGGGAGCGCCGCCTCGGATGAGCAGTTCTTC. Full variable domain (remainder filled in from reference TRBV7-9 and TRBJ2-1): DTGVSQNPRHKITKRGQNVTFRCDPISEHNRLYWYRQTLGQGPEFLTYFQNEAQLEKSRLLSDRFSAERPKGSFSTLEIQRTEQGDSAMYLCASSAQGSAASDEQFFGPGTRLTVL.

This clonotype was recorded a few times. V usage is TRBV2 and J usage is TRBJ1-1, with unresolved D. CDR3 length equals 14 residues. The V gene's germline CDR1 is SNHLY and CDR2 FYNNEI. V dropped 3 bases and J dropped 4 bases, with 12 bases sitting between them. The CDR3 here is CASSDAGGGTEAFF. DNA for the CDR3: TGTGCCAGCAGTGATGCGGGAGGTGGCACTGAAGCTTTCTTT.

The gene calls are TRBV18 and TRBJ1-2, with TRBD1 as a possible D gene (6 bases). Germline loops: CDR1 KGHSH, CDR2 LQKENI. The length of the CDR3 is 15 residues. The V end was cut by 0 bases, the J end by 4 bases, with 12 bases between. This CDR3 is CASSPPSGVSYGYTF. In DNA form, the CDR3 reads TGTGCCAGCTCACCACCGTCAGGGGTGAGCTATGGCTACACCTTC.

The chain couples TRBV5-1 to TRBJ2-1, with a possible D match to TRBD1 (5 bases). Germline lookup yields CDR1 SGHRS and CDR2 YFSETQ. This CDR3 has 13 amino acids. V lost 2 bases, J lost 4 bases, and 7 bases lay in between. CDR3 loop: CASSLQDYNEQFF. In DNA form, the CDR3 reads TGCGCCAGCAGCTTACAGGATTACAATGAGCAGTTCTTC.

This clonotype occurred a few times. The gene calls are TRBV20-1 and TRBJ2-3, with 9 bases aligning to TRBD2. V lost 0 bases to trimming and J lost 4 bases; unmatched junction nucleotides: 5. In germline, CDR1 is DFQATT, CDR2 SNEGSKA (reference sequence). This CDR3 has 15 amino acids. In DNA, the CDR3 is TGCAGTGCTAGAGATCGATCTAGCGGGGCAGATACGCAGTATTTT. Its protein product is CSARDRSSGADTQYF.